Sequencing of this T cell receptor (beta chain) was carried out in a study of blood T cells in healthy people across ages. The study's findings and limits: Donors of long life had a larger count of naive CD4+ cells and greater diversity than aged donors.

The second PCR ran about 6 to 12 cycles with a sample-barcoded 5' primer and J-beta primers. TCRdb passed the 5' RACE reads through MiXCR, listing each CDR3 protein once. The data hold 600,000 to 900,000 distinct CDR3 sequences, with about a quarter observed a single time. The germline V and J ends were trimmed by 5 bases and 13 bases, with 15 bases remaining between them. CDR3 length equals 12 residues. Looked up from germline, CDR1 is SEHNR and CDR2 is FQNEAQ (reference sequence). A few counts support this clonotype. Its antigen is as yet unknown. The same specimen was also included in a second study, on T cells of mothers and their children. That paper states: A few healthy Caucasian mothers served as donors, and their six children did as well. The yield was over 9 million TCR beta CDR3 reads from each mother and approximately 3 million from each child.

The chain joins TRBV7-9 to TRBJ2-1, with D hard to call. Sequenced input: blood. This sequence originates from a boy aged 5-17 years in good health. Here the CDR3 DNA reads TGTGCCAGCAGCCTGGACCGTCCAAATCAGTTCTTC. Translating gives CASSLDRPNQFF.